This entry lists 17 T cell receptor beta chains sequenced from one sample in a study of cytomegalovirus exposure and HLA in healthy donors. This table comes from immunoSEQ multiplex PCR, and its TCRdb copy is limited to in-frame clones, with some not included. Found here are around 260,000 clones, less than 95% of them singletons; the top ten hold 3% to 3.5%. The sequenced sample consisted of PBMCs. All receptors come from a woman in her twenties or thirties in good health and CMV-seronegative.

The chain couples TRBV30 to TRBJ1-3, with D tentatively TRBD1 (5 bases). V lost 1 base to trimming and J lost 5 bases, with 9 bases between them. Germline CDR1 GTSNPN, CDR2 SVGIG (reference sequence). This CDR3 spans 13 amino acids. CDR3 in amino acids: CAWSEGLRNTIYF. CDR3 in DNA: TGTGCCTGGAGTGAGGGACTCCGAAACACCATATATTTT.

The chain recombines TRBV27 with TRBJ2-5; TRBD1 is a possible D gene (6 bases). The CDR3 loop spans 15 amino acids. Per germline, CDR1 MNHEY and CDR2 SMNVEV (reference sequence). V shed 4 bases and J shed 1 base, with 13 bases lying between them. The CDR3 region has the DNA TGTGCCAGCAGTTCCGCCTACAGGGTCCAAGAGACCCAGTACTTC. It specifies CASSSAYRVQETQYF.

For the CDR3, the DNA is TGTGCCAGTAGTACCGCTAGGGACACCGGGGAGCTGTTTTTT. Amino acids: CASSTARDTGELFF. V gene TRBV19 combines with J gene TRBJ2-2; D not resolved. Germline V CDR1 and CDR2: LNHDA, SQIVND (reference sequence). Trimming removed 4 bases at V and 3 bases at J, with 9 bases between. This CDR3 has 14 amino acids.

This clone was detected only a few times. The V call is TRBV29-1, the J call TRBJ1-1; D is possibly TRBD1 (5 bases). The CDR3 runs 14 residues. Between the trimmed V and J ends, which lost 3 bases and 5 bases, there was a span of 16 bases. The germline CDR1 and CDR2 sequences are SQVTM and ANQGSEA. This CDR3 reads CSVDPHAGRTEAFF. The CDR3 bases are TGCAGCGTTGACCCCCACGCAGGGAGGACTGAAGCTTTCTTT.

The rearrangement uses TRBV29-1 and TRBJ2-7; D gene uncertain. Per the germline V gene, CDR1 is SQVTM and CDR2 is ANQGSEA. The V gene lost 1 base and the J gene lost 2 bases, with 9 bases spanning the gap. CDR3 size: 13 residues. As DNA, the CDR3 is TGCAGCGTTGAAGGCCTAGGAGCCTACGAGCAGTACTTC. Protein: CSVEGLGAYEQYF.

As regards this clone: One end of the junction fails to match germline, which may point to a read error. The rearrangement uses TRBV10-3 and TRBJ2-7; D possibly corresponds to TRBD2 (6 bases). CDR1 is ENHRY and CDR2 is SYGVKD in the germline V gene. CDR3 size: 16 residues. For the CDR3, the DNA is TGTGCCATCAGTAAGTCACCGGGTTCGGCGGGACACGAGCAGTACTTC. Amino acid sequence: CAISKSPGSAGHEQYF.

The chain employs TRBV7-9 and TRBJ2-3; D not certain. Germline CDR1 SEHNR, CDR2 FQNEAQ (reference sequence). This CDR3 is 13 amino acids long. Trimming took off 2 bases at V and 2 bases at J, with 5 bases between the two ends. CDR3 sequence reads: CASSLISTDTQYF. The DNA of the CDR3 is TGTGCCAGCAGCTTAATTTCCACAGATACGCAGTATTTT.

This clone was observed a few times. The chain joins TRBV19 to TRBJ1-2, with D unclear. V was shortened by 5 bases and J by 5 bases, with 12 bases between the two germline ends. Germline CDR1 is LNHDA and CDR2 is SQIVND (reference sequence). The CDR3 extends over 13 amino acids. CDR3 nucleotide sequence: TGTGCCAGTAGTGTCAGCTCTAGTTATGGCTACACCTTC. The encoded protein is CASSVSSSYGYTF.

This chain uses TRBV7-6 with TRBJ2-1, with TRBD1 as a possible D gene (6 bases). The CDR3 is 15 amino acids. Germline V gene data show CDR1 as SGHVS and CDR2 as FNYEAQ. Trimming took off 0 bases at V and 3 bases at J, with 9 bases between the two ends. The CDR3 DNA is TGTGCCAGCAGCTTAGCGTCAGGGGTCTACAATGAGCAGTTCTTC. It codes for CASSLASGVYNEQFF. The entire variable domain, with the rest obtained from reference TRBV7-6 and TRBJ2-1, is as follows: GAGVSQSPRYKVTKRGQDVALRCDPISGHVSLYWYRQALGQGPEFLTYFNYEAQQDKSGLPNDRFSAERPEGSISTLTIQRTEQRDSAMYRCASSLASGVYNEQFFGPGTRLTVL.

The genes are TRBV28 and TRBJ1-1, with D tentatively TRBD1 (6 bases). Germline V gene lookup returns CDR1 MDHEN and CDR2 SYDVKM. The CDR3 length is 13 residues. With 5 bases removed from V and 4 bases from J, the gap between germline ends came to 11 bases. Here the CDR3 reads CASSGGAITEAFF. CDR3 coding DNA: TGTGCCAGCAGTGGGGGGGCTATCACTGAAGCTTTCTTT.

The table lists this clone with a few counts. The V call is TRBV11-3, the J call TRBJ2-2; D remains unclear. Germline values: CDR1 SGHNT, CDR2 YENEEA. The CDR3 loop spans 16 amino acids. Trimming cost V 1 base and J 4 bases, with 13 bases left between them. CDR3 amino acids: CASSLGVGDPTGELFF. CDR3 coding DNA: TGTGCCAGCAGCTTAGGGGTGGGCGACCCCACCGGGGAGCTGTTTTTT.

The gene calls are TRBV27 and TRBJ2-7; 8 bases line up with TRBD1. This CDR3 spans 14 amino acids. The V segment lost 6 bases and the J segment 3 bases; nucleotides outside the gene matches: 7. Germline V gene sequence: CDR1 MNHEY, CDR2 SMNVEV (reference sequence). CDR3: CASSSGTGNYEQYF. The CDR3 DNA sequence: TGTGCCAGCAGCTCCGGGACAGGAAACTACGAGCAGTACTTC.

The chain combines TRBV5-1 with TRBJ2-1; no firm D call. This CDR3 has 13 amino acids. Germline values: CDR1 SGHRS, CDR2 YFSETQ. V lost 4 bases, J lost 4 bases, and 9 bases lay in between. The CDR3 sequence is CASSGKGYNEQFF. The CDR3 DNA sequence: TGCGCCAGCAGCGGTAAGGGTTACAATGAGCAGTTCTTC.

The chain employs TRBV7-9 and TRBJ2-5; D remains unclear. The V and J ends lost 2 bases and 1 base respectively, with 11 bases between them. Germline V gene data show CDR1 as SEHNR and CDR2 as FQNEAQ (reference sequence). The CDR3 has 15 amino acids. This chain's CDR3 is CASSLTSRPQETQYF. For the CDR3, the DNA is TGTGCCAGCAGCTTAACATCTAGACCCCAAGAGACCCAGTACTTC.

V is TRBV13 and J is TRBJ2-1; TRBD2 agrees at 11 bases. CDR1 and CDR2 from the germline V gene are PRHDT and FYEKMQ (reference sequence). Trimming took 3 bases from V and 1 from J; bases not matched to a gene: 5. The CDR3 runs to 17 residues. CDR3 nucleotides: TGTGCCAGCAGCTTGTTAGCGGGAGGGCCATCCTACAATGAGCAGTTCTTC. Translated: CASSLLAGGPSYNEQFF.

With respect to this clone: The same CDR3 arises from other DNA sequences in this sample as well. The genes are TRBV27 and TRBJ2-3; the match to TRBD2 covers 8 bases. CDR3 length: 15 amino acids. The V and J ends lost 6 bases and 0 bases, in that order; junction bases with no gene match: 5. Germline CDR1 is MNHEY and CDR2 is SMNVEV (reference sequence). Written as DNA, the CDR3 is TGTGCCAGCAGAAAGCGGGAGACGAGCACAGATACGCAGTATTTT. Translation gives CASRKRETSTDTQYF.

This clone was recorded once. The CDR3 DNA reads TGTGCCAGCAGCTTAGGAGCCAACACTGAAGCTTTCTTT. Translating gives CASSLGANTEAFF. The rearrangement joins TRBV11-3 to TRBJ1-1; D gene unclear. This CDR3 comprises 13 residues. V lost 1 base to trimming and J lost 2 bases, with 5 bases between them. CDR1 SGHNT and CDR2 YENEEA come from the germline V gene. Based on the CDR3 plus reference TRBV11-3 and TRBJ1-1, the full variable domain is EAGVVQSPRYKIIEKKQPVAFWCNPISGHNTLYWYLQNLGQGPELLIRYENEEAVDDSQLPKDRFSAERLKGVDSTLKIQPAELGDSAVYLCASSLGANTEAFFGQGTRLTVV.